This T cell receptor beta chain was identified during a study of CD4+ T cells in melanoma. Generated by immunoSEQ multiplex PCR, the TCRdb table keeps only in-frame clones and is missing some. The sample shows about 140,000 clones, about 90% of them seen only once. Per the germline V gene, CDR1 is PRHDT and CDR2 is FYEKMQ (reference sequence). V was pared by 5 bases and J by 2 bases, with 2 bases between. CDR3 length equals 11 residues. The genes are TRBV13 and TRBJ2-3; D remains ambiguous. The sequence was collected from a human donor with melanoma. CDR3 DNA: TGTGCCAGCAGCGTCACAGATACGCAGTATTTT. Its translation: CASSVTDTQYF.